Listed here is a single T cell receptor (beta chain). Its target is not known. The CDR3 has 15 amino acids. V was pared by 8 bases and J by 1 base, with 6 bases of the junction left unmatched. Looked up from germline, CDR1 is MNHEY and CDR2 is SVGAGI. The sample comes from a study of T cell responses to AZD1222 COVID-19 vaccine. Study results and caveats: Mostly white British, mostly female donors; authors suggested clonal diversity may be underestimated.

Measured with immunoSEQ multiplex PCR; TCRdb has only the in-frame clones, and not every one. In the table there are around 150,000 clones, 80% to 95% of which are singletons. This chain uses TRBV6-5 with TRBJ2-3; 10 nucleotides match TRBD1. The starting material was peripheral blood, obtained on day 0 of AZD1222 vaccination. The receptor's source is an adult in good health. The CDR3 region has the DNA TGTGCCAGCCGTAGGACAGGGGGTGGCACAGATACGCAGTATTTT. It yields the protein CASRRTGGGTDTQYF.